The clone carrying this TCR beta chain was observed at least ten times. Its antigen is not identified. TCRdb fed the PCR reads into MiXCR, producing one record per CDR3 protein. Counted here are about 640,000 distinct CDR3 sequences, just under 20% occurring once; the ten biggest clones make up 0.85%. The trim removed 7 bases at V and 8 bases at J, leaving 12 bases unmatched. The CDR3 covers 15 residues. Per germline, CDR1 SQVTM and CDR2 ANQGSEA. A CD8+CD4-CCR7+CD45RA+ phenotype served as the sorting definition for naive CD8 T cells. This sample is drawn from a study of molecular identifiers for immune sequencing clone quantification. General observations from the study: Beyond 20 RNA copies, clones held over 98% of effector molecules, compared with under 1% in naive cells.

Sequencing used naive CD8+ T cells from blood, with Jurkat cell RNA spiked in. The subset is: FACS-sorted CD8+CD4-CCR7+CD45RA+ naive T cells. The sequence derives from a human donor in good health. Some libraries in this study had Jurkat cell RNA spiked in. This rearrangement joins TRBV29-1 to TRBJ2-1, with 12 nucleotides matching TRBD2. The CDR3 region has the DNA TGCAGCGCCCCGACTAGCGGGGGCCTCGCTGATGAGCAGTTCTTC. Protein sequence: CSAPTSGGLADEQFF.